This entry describes one T cell receptor beta chain. A much bigger clone sits one base away, suggesting this may be a read error. The data belong to a study of shared clonotypes between healthy human individuals. TCRdb's copy holds only in-frame clones and misses some; the assay was immunoSEQ multiplex PCR. The sample holds hundreds of thousands of clones, about 82% seen once. This TCR was sampled from a woman in her 40s in good health. Some clones in this sample may be carry-over from other donors' samples. What was sequenced was PBMCs.

The CDR3 sequence is CANSRPTGGELFF. Written as DNA, the CDR3 is TGCGCCAACAGCCGGCCTACTGGCGGGGAGCTGTTTTTT. This chain links TRBV4-3 with TRBJ2-2; D is ambiguous. This CDR3 has 13 residues. From germline, CDR1 is LGHNA and CDR2 YSLEER.